This T cell receptor beta chain emerged from a study of T cells in women clearing cervical HPV infection. In the study overall: Controls were women whose single incident HPV16 infection cleared within 12 months without precancer or cancer.

The length of the CDR3 is 13 residues. Trimming stripped 6 bases from V and 7 bases from J, with 15 bases between. Germline V gives CDR1 MDHEN, CDR2 SYDVKM. Comments on this clone: The sequenced fragment ends 3 residues before the CDR3 boundary, so the rest is inferred from the germline J gene.

The data were produced by immunoSEQ multiplex PCR, yet TCRdb's version contains in-frame clones alone and is incomplete. Its clone listing holds about 39,000 clones. Sequenced material: blood buffy coat. This sequence joins TRBV28 and TRBJ1-2, with D possibly TRBD1 on 6 matching bases. The clonotype comes from a woman aged 18 to 75 with a cervical HPV16 infection that either progressed to CIN3+ or cleared (not recorded which). CDR3 in amino acids: CASRSGGPIGYTF. CDR3 DNA, as far as it was read: TGTGCCAGCAGGTCGGGGGGCCCTATTGGC.